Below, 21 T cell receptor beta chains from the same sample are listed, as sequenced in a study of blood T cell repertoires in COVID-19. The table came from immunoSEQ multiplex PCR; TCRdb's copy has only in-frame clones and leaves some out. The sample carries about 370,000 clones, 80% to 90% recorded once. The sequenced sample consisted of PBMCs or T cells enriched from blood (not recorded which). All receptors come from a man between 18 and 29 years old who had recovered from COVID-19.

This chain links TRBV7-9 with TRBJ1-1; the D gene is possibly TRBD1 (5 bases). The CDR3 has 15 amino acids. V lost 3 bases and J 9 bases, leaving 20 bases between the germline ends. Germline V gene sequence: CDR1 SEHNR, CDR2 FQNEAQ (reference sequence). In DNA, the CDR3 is TGTGCCAGCAGCTTCGGCTATGGCGGACAACTGAAAGCTTTCTTT. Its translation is CASSFGYGGQLKAFF.

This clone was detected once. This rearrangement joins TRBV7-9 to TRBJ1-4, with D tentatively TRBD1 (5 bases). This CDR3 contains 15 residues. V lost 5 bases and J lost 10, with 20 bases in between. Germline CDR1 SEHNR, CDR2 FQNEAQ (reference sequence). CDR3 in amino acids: CASSETGAGGGKLFF. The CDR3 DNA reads TGTGCCAGCAGCGAAACCGGGGCCGGGGGTGGAAAACTGTTTTTT.

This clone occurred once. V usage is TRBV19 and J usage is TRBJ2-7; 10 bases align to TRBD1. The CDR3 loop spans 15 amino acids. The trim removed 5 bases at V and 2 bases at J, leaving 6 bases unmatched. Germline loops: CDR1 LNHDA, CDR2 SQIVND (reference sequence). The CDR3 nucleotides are TGTGCCAGTAGTCAGGACAGGGGGGCTACCTACGAGCAGTACTTC. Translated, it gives CASSQDRGATYEQYF.

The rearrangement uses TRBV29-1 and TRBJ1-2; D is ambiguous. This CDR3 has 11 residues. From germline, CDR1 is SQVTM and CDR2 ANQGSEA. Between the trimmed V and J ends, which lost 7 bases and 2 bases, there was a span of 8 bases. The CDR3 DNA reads TGCAGCGAAGAGAAAAACTATGGCTACACCTTC. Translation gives CSEEKNYGYTF.

CDR3 DNA sequence: TGTGCCAGCAGCCAAGCGGGACACTGGTTCTCTGGAAACACCATATATTTT. It yields the protein CASSQAGHWFSGNTIYF. The J gene is TRBJ1-3, the V gene TRBV3-1 (or the pseudogene TRBV3-2); possibly TRBD1 for D (6 bases). Trimming cost V 1 base and J 0 bases, with 13 bases left between them. Germline CDR1 and CDR2: LGHDT and YNNKEL (reference sequence). CDR3 length equals 17 residues.

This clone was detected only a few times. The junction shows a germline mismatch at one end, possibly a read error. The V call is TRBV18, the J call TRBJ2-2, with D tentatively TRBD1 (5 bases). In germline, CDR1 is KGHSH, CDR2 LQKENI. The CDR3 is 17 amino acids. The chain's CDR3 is CASSSPGQGLLTGELFF. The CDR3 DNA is TGTGCCAGCTCATCACCCGGGCAGGGATTACTCACCGGGGAGCTGTTTTTT.

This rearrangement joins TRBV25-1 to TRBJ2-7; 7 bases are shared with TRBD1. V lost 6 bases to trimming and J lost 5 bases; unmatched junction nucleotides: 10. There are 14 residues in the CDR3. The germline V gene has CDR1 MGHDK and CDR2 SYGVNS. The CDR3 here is CASSLRTGRDEQYF. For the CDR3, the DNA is TGTGCCAGCAGCCTAAGGACAGGTAGGGACGAGCAGTACTTC.

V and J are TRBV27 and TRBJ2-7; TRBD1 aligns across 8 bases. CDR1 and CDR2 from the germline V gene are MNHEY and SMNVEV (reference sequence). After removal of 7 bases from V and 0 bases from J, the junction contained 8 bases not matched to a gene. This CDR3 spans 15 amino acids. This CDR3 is CASKPRDRNSYEQYF. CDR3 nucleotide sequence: TGTGCCAGCAAACCTAGGGACAGGAACTCCTACGAGCAGTACTTC.

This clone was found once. CDR3 sequence reads: CASSVPGYNEQFF. The CDR3 coding sequence is TGTGCCAGCAGCGTCCCGGGATACAATGAGCAGTTCTTC. This chain joins TRBV9 and TRBJ2-1, with D perhaps matching TRBD2 (5 bases). This CDR3 region has 13 residues. CDR1 SGDLS and CDR2 YYNGEE come from the germline V gene. Trimming shortened V by 2 bases and J by 4 bases, and 7 bases separated the two germline ends. Full variable domain (outside the CDR3, taken from reference TRBV9 and TRBJ2-1): DSGVTQTPKHLITATGQRVTLRCSPRSGDLSVYWYQQSLDQGLQFLIQYYNGEERAKGNILERFSAQQFPDLHSELNLSSLELGDSALYFCASSVPGYNEQFFGPGTRLTVL.

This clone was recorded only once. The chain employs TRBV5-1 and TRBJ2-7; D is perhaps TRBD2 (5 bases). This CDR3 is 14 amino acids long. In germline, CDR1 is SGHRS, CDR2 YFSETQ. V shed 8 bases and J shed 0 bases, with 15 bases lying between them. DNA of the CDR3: TGCGCCAGTCAGGACGGGATATTCTCCTACGAGCAGTACTTC. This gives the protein CASQDGIFSYEQYF.

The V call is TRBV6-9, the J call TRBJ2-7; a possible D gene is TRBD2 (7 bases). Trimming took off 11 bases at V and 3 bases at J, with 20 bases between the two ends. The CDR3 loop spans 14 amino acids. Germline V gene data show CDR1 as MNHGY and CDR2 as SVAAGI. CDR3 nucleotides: TGTGCCCCCCTAGGGGGGACTATTATCTACGAGCAGTACTTC. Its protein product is CAPLGGTIIYEQYF.

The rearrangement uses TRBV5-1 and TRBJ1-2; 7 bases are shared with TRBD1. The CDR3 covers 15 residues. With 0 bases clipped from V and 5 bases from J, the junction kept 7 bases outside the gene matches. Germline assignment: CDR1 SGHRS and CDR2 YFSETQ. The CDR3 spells CASSLAAGGEYGYTF. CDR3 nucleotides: TGCGCCAGCAGCTTGGCGGCAGGGGGAGAATATGGCTACACCTTC.

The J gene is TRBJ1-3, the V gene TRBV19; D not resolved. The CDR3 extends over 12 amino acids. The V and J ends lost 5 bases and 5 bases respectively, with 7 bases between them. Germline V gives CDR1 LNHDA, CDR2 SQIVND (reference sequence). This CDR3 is CASSPIRNTIYF. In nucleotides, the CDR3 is TGTGCCAGTAGTCCCATCAGAAACACCATATATTTT.

The CDR3: CASSLGREAEAFF. The CDR3 nucleotides read TGTGCCAGCAGCTTAGGCAGGGAGGCTGAAGCTTTCTTT. The genes are TRBV7-2 and TRBJ1-1; tentatively, D is TRBD1 (5 bases). There are 13 residues in the CDR3. Trimming pared 1 base from V and 6 bases from J, leaving 9 bases between. Germline values: CDR1 SGHTA, CDR2 FQGNSA.

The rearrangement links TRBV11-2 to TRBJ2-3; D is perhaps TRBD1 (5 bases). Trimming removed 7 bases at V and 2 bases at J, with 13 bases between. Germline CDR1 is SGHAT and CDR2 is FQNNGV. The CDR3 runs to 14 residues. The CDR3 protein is CASITQGHTDTQYF. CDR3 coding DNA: TGTGCCAGCATTACTCAGGGCCACACAGATACGCAGTATTTT.

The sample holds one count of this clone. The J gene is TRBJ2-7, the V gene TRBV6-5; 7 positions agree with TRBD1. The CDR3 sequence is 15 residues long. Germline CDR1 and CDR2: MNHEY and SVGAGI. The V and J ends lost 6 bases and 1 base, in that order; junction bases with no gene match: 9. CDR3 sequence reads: CASRGHGQVSYEQYF. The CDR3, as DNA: TGTGCCAGCAGGGGTCACGGACAGGTTTCCTACGAGCAGTACTTC.

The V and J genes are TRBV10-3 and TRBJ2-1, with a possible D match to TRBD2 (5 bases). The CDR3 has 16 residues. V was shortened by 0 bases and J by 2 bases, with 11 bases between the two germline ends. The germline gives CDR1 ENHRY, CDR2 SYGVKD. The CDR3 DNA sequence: TGTGCCATCAGTGAGTCGATCGGGAATCCCTACAATGAGCAGTTCTTC. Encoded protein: CAISESIGNPYNEQFF.

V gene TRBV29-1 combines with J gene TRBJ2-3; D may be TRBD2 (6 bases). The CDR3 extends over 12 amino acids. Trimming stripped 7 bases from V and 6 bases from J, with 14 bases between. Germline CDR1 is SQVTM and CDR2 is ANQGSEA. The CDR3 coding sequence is TGCAGCGACGGGGGATCCGGGGATACGCAGTATTTT. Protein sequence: CSDGGSGDTQYF.

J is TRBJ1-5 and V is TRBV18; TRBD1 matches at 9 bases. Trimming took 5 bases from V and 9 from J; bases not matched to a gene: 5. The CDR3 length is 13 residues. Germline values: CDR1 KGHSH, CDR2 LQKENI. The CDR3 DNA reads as TGTGCCAGCTCAGGGACAGGGCAGCGGCCCCAGCATTTT. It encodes CASSGTGQRPQHF.

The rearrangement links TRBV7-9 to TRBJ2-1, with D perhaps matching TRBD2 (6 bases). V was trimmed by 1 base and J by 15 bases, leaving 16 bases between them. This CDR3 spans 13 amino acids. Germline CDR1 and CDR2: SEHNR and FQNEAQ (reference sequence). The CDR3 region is CASSLDLTSQPFF. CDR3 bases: TGTGCCAGCAGCTTAGATTTGACTAGTCAGCCGTTCTTC.

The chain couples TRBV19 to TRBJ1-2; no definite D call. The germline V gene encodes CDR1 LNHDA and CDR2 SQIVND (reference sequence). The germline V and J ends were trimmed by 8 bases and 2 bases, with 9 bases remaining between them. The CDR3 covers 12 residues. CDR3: CASEDKNYGYTF. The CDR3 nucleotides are TGTGCCAGTGAAGACAAAAACTATGGCTACACCTTC.